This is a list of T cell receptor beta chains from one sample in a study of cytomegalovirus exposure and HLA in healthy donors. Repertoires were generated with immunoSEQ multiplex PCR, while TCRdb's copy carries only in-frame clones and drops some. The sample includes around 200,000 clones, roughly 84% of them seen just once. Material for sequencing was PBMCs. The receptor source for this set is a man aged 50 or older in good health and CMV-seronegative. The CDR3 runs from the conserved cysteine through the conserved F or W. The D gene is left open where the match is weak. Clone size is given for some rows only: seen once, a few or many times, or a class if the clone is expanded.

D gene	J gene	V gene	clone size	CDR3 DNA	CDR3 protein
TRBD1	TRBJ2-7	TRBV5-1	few	TGCGCCAGCAGCACACGGACAGGGTTAAACTACGAGCAGTACTTC	CASSTRTGLNYEQYF
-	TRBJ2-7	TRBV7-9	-	TGTGCCAGCACCCCACCGGACAAATACGAGCAGTACTTC	CASTPPDKYEQYF
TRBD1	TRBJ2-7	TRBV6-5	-	TGTGCCAGCCAGGGGACAGGGGGCTACGAGCAGTACTTC	CASQGTGGYEQYF
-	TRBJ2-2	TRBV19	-	TGTGCCAGTAGTTTCCTCGTGGGGCCCGGGGAGCTGTTTTTT	CASSFLVGPGELFF
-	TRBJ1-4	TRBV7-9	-	TGTGCCAGCAGCCCTAGGACAAGTAATGAAAAACTGTTTTTT	CASSPRTSNEKLFF
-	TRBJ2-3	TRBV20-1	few	TGCAGTGCTAGTGCGGGCACTACGCAGTATTTT	CSASAGTTQYF
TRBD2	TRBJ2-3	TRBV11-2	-	TGTGCCAGCAGCTTAGTCGGACTAGTCAGATCTAGCACAGATACGCAGTATTTT	CASSLVGLVRSSTDTQYF
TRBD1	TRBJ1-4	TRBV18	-	TGTGCCAGCTCAGAAAGGACAGGGGGCGGCGAAAAACTGTTTTTT	CASSERTGGGEKLFF
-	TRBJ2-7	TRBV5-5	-	TGTGCCAGCAGCCTGAGAGGGGGTTCCTACGAGCAGTACTTC	CASSLRGGSYEQYF
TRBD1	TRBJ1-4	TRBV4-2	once	TGTGCCAGCAGCCAAGATCAAGGACAGGGGAATGAAAAACTGTTTTTT	CASSQDQGQGNEKLFF
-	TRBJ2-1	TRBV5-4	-	TGTGCCAGCAGCAAGGACAGTGGGAATTACAATGAGCAGTTCTTC	CASSKDSGNYNEQFF
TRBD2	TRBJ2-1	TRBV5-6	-	TGTGCCAGCAGCTTTCGTGCTAGCGGATCCTACAATGAGCAGTTCTTC	CASSFRASGSYNEQFF
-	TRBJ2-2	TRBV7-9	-	TGTGCCAGCAGCCCCACTGCCACCTCCGCGAACACCGGGGAGCTGTTTTTT	CASSPTATSANTGELFF
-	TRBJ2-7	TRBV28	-	TGTGCCAGCAGTTTACTCGAGACTACCTTAGGCGGTGAGCAGTACTTC	CASSLLETTLGGEQYF
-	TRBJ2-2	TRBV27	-	TGTGCCAGCAGTTTCCTAGGAGGGCAGGCCCGCACCGGGGAGCTGTTTTTT	CASSFLGGQARTGELFF
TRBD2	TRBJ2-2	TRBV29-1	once	TGCAGCGTTGTTGCGGGAGAGAGTCCGAACACCGGGGAGCTGTTTTTT	CSVVAGESPNTGELFF
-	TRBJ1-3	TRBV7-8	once	TGTGCCAGCAGCTCAGGGGATCGCGGAAACACCATATATTTT	CASSSGDRGNTIYF
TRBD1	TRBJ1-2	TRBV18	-	TGTGCCAGCTCAGTAGACAGGGGACTCGACTATGGCTACACCTTC	CASSVDRGLDYGYTF
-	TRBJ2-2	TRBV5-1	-	TGCGCCAGCAGCCCACGACAGGACCAGACCGGGGAGCTGTTTTTT	CASSPRQDQTGELFF
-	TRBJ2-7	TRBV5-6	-	TGTGCCAGCAGTTCTGGAGCCAAACCCTACGAGCAGTACTTC	CASSSGAKPYEQYF
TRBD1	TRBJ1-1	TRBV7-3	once	TGTGCCAGCAGCTCCTCGGGACAGTGGAACACTGAAGCTTTCTTT	CASSSSGQWNTEAFF
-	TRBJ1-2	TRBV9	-	TGTGCCAGCAGGACATTGTACTATGGCTACACCTTC	CASRTLYYGYTF